This T cell receptor beta chain was recovered during a study of blood T cell repertoires in COVID-19 (dated by TCRdb to the early 2020s). Concerning the study at large: Samples covering the acute and convalescent phases of COVID-19 were provided by collaborators in the United States, Italy and Spain. The prospective study material was composed of cDNA or gDNA derived from T cells, B-cell-depleted T cells, or PBMCs. The dataset comprised deeply sampled blood TCRbeta repertoires from subjects exposed to, actively infected with, or recovered from COVID-19. A freely available public database, intended as a resource for researchers studying the immune response to SARS-CoV-2, is where the repertoires were released. The samples were drawn from two sources: the first 160 participants of the ongoing ImmuneRACE study, and some 1,300 subjects contributed by 6 global collaborators. A de-identified subject ID, COVID-19 status, age in years and sex were almost always included in the sample metadata. HLA class I and class II types, where available, came from metadata supplied by the sample provider rather than from assay-based typing. Broader findings and caveats from the paper: The quantity of clinical and demographic metadata differed by source and by participant and was supplied without curation.

The collaborating institutions used their own protocols to collect whole blood in K2EDTA tubes. For TCRbeta analysis, collaborators shipped samples in one of three forms: frozen whole blood, isolated PBMCs, or DNA extracted from either of those sample types. The immunoSEQ Assay, a bias-controlled multiplex PCR, was used to amplify TCRbeta CDR3 regions from genomic DNA. Regarding the original processing steps: Nucleated cell counts per sample were estimated from amplification of reference gene primers within the assay. To quantify the absolute abundance of each unique TCRbeta CDR3 rearrangement, sequence reads were collapsed and filtered. For each sample, productive Simpson clonality was calculated as the square root of Simpson's diversity index across productive rearrangements. Sourced from immuneACCESS, this table was stored by TCRdb with only in-frame sequences that have V and J called. A share of the clones is absent; for the studies checked, an unresolved V gene accounts for under half, and the remainder has no known explanation. V and J calls and clone size are given by that table; D and trimming were obtained from the DNA. This sample gives some 150,000 clones in total; under 85% of them show up just once. Almost 6.5% of the sample comes from the top ten.

A remark on this clone: Which antigen it targets is not known. Nothing much larger sits one base from this clone, and base qualities are not available.

V was cut back by 0 bases and J by 0 bases, leaving a gap of 9 bases between them. The cysteine opens and the phenylalanine closes a CDR3 of 15 amino acids. Only the CDR3 DNA is retained, 45 bases long and in frame from the first base. Looking up the germline V gene (reference sequence) yields CDR1 SGHKS and CDR2 YYEKEE. The clonotype was recovered from a human donor in a cohort sampled during active COVID-19. Sequenced input: peripheral blood. This sequence uses TRBV5-5 and TRBJ1-1, with no confident D gene call. Here the CDR3 is given as CASSLGAGLNTEAFF. The sequenced DNA is TGTGCCAGCAGCTTGGGAGCGGGGTTGAACACTGAAGCTTTCTTT.